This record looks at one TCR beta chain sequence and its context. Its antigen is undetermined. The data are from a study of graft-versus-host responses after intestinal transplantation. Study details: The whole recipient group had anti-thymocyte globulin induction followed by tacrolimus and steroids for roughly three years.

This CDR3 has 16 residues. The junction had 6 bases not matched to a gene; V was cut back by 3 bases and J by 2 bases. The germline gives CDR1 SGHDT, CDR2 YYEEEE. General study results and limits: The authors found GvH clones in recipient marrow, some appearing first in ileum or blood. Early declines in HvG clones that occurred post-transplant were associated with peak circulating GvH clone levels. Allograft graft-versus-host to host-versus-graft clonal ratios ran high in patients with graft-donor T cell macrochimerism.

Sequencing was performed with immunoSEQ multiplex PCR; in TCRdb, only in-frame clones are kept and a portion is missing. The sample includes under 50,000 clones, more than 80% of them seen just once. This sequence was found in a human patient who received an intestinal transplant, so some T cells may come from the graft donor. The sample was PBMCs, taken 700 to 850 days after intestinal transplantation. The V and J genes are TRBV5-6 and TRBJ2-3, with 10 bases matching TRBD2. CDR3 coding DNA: TGTGCCAGCAGCTCCGTACTAGCGGGATTCACAGATACGCAGTATTTT. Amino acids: CASSSVLAGFTDTQYF.